This T cell receptor (beta chain) was identified during a study of cytomegalovirus exposure and HLA in healthy donors (TCRdb year 2017). A note on the overall study: An earlier analysis of approximately 600 of the donors reported more than 250 Gb of sequence data and 100 million to 140 million unique TCR beta sequences from about 180 million T cells. An early release covering 500 to 750 HLA-typed donors comprised about 300 gigabases of sequencing data and around 80 million unique TCR sequences. Of the roughly 400 genotyped donors, roughly 80% fell in the genetic ancestry cluster associated with self-reported Caucasian donors. The study was designed to test whether signatures of past pathogen exposure could be identified by cataloging public T cell receptors. The study used immunosequencing to profile the T cell repertoires of several hundred subjects and linked those repertoires to cytomegalovirus serostatus. In addition to the first cohort of 666 subjects, a separate validation cohort of 120 different subjects was used. To predict cytomegalovirus infection status, the study combined high-throughput TCR immunosequencing, statistical association of individual TCRs with disease status, and machine learning. In a later analysis, previously published TCR beta repertoires from some 640 donors were re-analyzed and high-resolution HLA genotyping was added so that TCR occurrence patterns could be studied. Rather than drawing on any new phenotypic data, the later analysis identified candidate immune exposures from TCR beta sequences and the way those sequences occurred across donors. An earlier analysis of several hundred of the donors applied high-throughput TCR beta sequencing to assess whether each TCR beta V gene segment acted as functional or pseudogenic. Donor age, sex, ethnicity and CMV serostatus were collected together with the repertoire data. A later genetic analysis used genome-wide SNP genotypes for 398 of the 666 donors, treating that subset as a discovery cohort. All discovery cohort repertoires had been generated using a single sequencing platform. HLA typing included class I and class II loci at four-digit resolution. The number of typed donors differed by locus: 629-630 for A, B, C, DRB1 and DQB1; approximately 540 for DQA1; 606 for DPA1; and around 470 for DPB1. Several DR-DQ haplotypes were handled as single units for association and clustering because linkage in the cohort was strong. On average, around 230,000 unique TCR beta nucleotide sequences were sequenced per donor among 398 genotyped donors of the cohort, with roughly 18% of those sequences being non-productive.

The library was produced with the immunoSEQ multiplex PCR assay. The multiplex PCR relied on a mix of 60 forward primers for TCR Vbeta segments and 13 reverse primers for TCR Jbeta segments. A multiplex PCR assay on genomic DNA amplified the CDR3 region of rearranged TCR beta genes. Amplified TCR beta libraries were sequenced as 87-base-pair reads on the Illumina HiSeq System. Regarding the original processing steps: Across the 670 or so repertoires, a later analysis counted 80 million or so unique TCR beta chains, approximately 10 million of which were shared by at least two donors. To remove PCR and sequencing errors, raw reads were error-corrected and collapsed into unique sequences using a nearest-neighbor algorithm that merged closely related sequences. CDR3 sequences were aligned to IMGT reference sequences to assign V, D and J gene segments. Each retained sequence needed at least a six-nucleotide match to both a V gene segment and a J gene segment. Rearrangements were classified as productive when the CDR3 lacked stop codons and remained in frame with V and J, and all other rearrangements were classified as non-productive. CDR3 was defined by IMGT convention, running from the second conserved V-encoded cysteine to the conserved J-encoded phenylalanine. The earlier analysis of around 640 of the donors excluded sequences that lacked an unambiguous match to a single V gene segment. An earlier analysis of 450 to 650 of the donors called V segments functional above 56.7% productive rearrangements and segregating when the between-donor standard deviation exceeded 5%. A statistical classification framework was built to diagnose cytomegalovirus status from the catalog of TCR beta chain sequences. In a later analysis, V and J genes were assigned by comparing TCR nucleotide sequences against IMGT/GENE-DB human TR gene sequences. The TCRdist pipeline was used in a later analysis to assign CDR3 sequences and most-parsimonious VDJ recombination scenarios. A later analysis defined each TCR beta chain by its CDR3 amino acid sequence plus V-gene family, and excluded reads lacking a unique V-gene family. In a later analysis, several hundred highly shared, low-generation-probability nucleotide sequences were removed to address suspected cross-contamination and a sequencing artifact. For each public chain, a later analysis derived a clonal expansion index from normalized ranks of inferred template counts within each repertoire. In a later analysis, generation probabilities were computed with a VDJ recombination model fitted to out-of-frame rearrangements, and the resulting probabilities were checked against IGoR. Hypergeometric tests were used in a later analysis to score TCR-TCR, TCR-HLA and TCR-CMV co-occurrence, with a repertoire-size bias correction applied to the TCR pairs. A later analysis estimated false discovery rates by permuting HLA or CMV assignments 20 times. In a later analysis, co-occurring TCRs were grouped using DBSCAN, with TCRdist sequence similarity added in when clustering inside HLA-allele-positive subsets. Repertoires with fewer than 30,000 or more than 120,000 public chains, plus five repertoires with anomalous nucleotide sharing, were excluded from co-occurrence clustering. TCRdb took this table from immuneACCESS and kept in-frame rearrangements with V and J called. Such tables lack part of the clones; where checked against another copy, unresolved V genes explain under half of the gap, and the rest is unexplained. D and trimming come from the DNA, and the V and J calls and clone size come from that table. The data table for this sample lists approximately 120,000 clones. The ten most abundant clones make up 2% to 2.5% of the sample.

Taken from cysteine to phenylalanine, the CDR3 has 14 residues. Left in the record is the CDR3 DNA by itself, 42 bases read in frame from the first base. Looking up the germline V gene yields CDR1 SGDLS and CDR2 YYNGEE. The germline V and J ends show losses of 4 bases and 2 bases respectively, and no gene match explains 5 bases of the junction. About this clone: Its antigen has not been determined.

Study-wide conclusions, independent of this receptor: In a later analysis, most CMV-associated TCR beta chains were found to appear HLA-restricted, with HLA associations seemingly driven largely by CMV exposure. A later genetic analysis associated a missense DCLRE1C variant with V-gene and J-gene trimming of TCR beta chains, and an independent cohort replicated the association. Because counts were too low, fewer than 20 rarely observed V segments, including chromosome 9 orphons, were excluded from the earlier analysis of 587 of the donors. When HLA alleles, especially DR and DQ, strongly co-occurred, TCR associations were difficult to assign to individual alleles. Linkage disequilibrium might explain the correlated functional status among segregating V segments, but an unknown experimental factor could not be excluded. In an earlier analysis of about 550 of the donors, most TCR beta V segments were observed in productive rearrangements about 87% or about 30% of the time, broadly matching IMGT annotations. Roughly uniform sequencing depth across donors was assumed in presence/absence analyses, although this assumption may not hold. A further reported finding was that TCR beta sequences accurately predicted the HLA-A and HLA-B alleles for most subjects in the first cohort. The study gave a list of more than 150 TCR beta chains associated with cytomegalovirus. Compared with the approximately 600-donor mean, donors in an Asian-associated ancestry cluster had fewer N-insertions in productive TCRs, according to a later genetic analysis. In a later analysis, the rate of TCR association differed among HLA loci, with DRB1 alleles having the most associated TCRs and HLA-C alleles having the fewest. In both the original and validation cohorts, the classifier was reported to diagnose cytomegalovirus status with high specificity and sensitivity. In a later analysis, HLA-associated TCR beta chains were found to be more clonally expanded and to have lower generation probabilities than equally common non-associated chains. It was suggested by the authors that the approach could potentially be generalized to other disease states and immunological phenotypes. Immune exposure information for the cohort was limited to CMV serostatus. A group of highly shared sequence variants was considered likely to be a technical artifact of the sequencing pipeline. Because HLA typing was missing for some donors at each locus, association tests included only the typed subset. Three of the identified cytomegalovirus-associated TCR beta chains were confirmed in vitro to be specific for cytomegalovirus antigens. Because the 87-base-pair reads could not distinguish some IMGT-functional V segments, including TRBV6-2 and TRBV6-3, those segments were excluded. Only TCR beta chains were sequenced in this cohort, and the absence of alpha or paired-chain data limited detectable features. In a later analysis, about 16,000 TCR beta sequences were associated with specific HLA alleles at a false discovery rate of 0.05. While some public TCRs were present in many individuals, most TCR sequences turned up only very rarely across donors. According to a later analysis, parvovirus B19, influenza, CMV and Epstein-Barr virus appeared linked to several top co-occurrence clusters.

In total, approximately 700 healthy bone marrow donors made up the cohort. At the time of sampling, every cohort member was nominally healthy, though immune exposures that went unrecorded were likely present. The donor tested CMV seronegative and was one of the 352 seronegative cohort members. Each donor provided a peripheral blood sample, and peripheral blood mononuclear cells were used for TCR beta sequencing. Genomic DNA was extracted from the blood cell samples with the Qiagen DNeasy Blood Extraction Kit. This receptor was taken from a man aged 40-55 years in good health and CMV-seronegative. Sequencing input: PBMCs. Recombination joined TRBV9 with TRBJ2-7, and TRBD1 matches 8 of the central bases. The CDR3 loop reads CASSPRTGTYEQYF. The nucleotide sequence is TGTGCCAGCAGCCCAAGGACAGGGACCTACGAGCAGTACTTC.